This TCR beta chain was documented in a study of T-cell reconstitution after alpha-beta-depleted transplantation in children. As to this clonotype: The antigen is unknown.

Regarding the study as a whole: About two months after transplant, alpha-beta T cells reportedly came from several hundred expanded graft clones. Newly produced T cells mostly accounted for T-cell counts and diversity one year post-transplant. TCRbeta diversity was high at day 60 in some patients (a result of surviving recipient T cells and thymic progenitors).

Researchers prepared the TCRbeta library using unique molecular identifiers, the study reports. TCRdb reprocessed the PCR reads with MiXCR, giving one entry per CDR3 protein. The sample holds about 610,000 distinct CDR3 sequences, roughly 30% seen once. Trimming took 7 bases from V and 2 from J, leaving 16 bases between them. This CDR3 has 14 amino acids. CDR1 and CDR2 from the germline V gene are SQVTM and ANQGSEA. The clonotype was recovered from a boy under two years old with Wiskott-Aldrich syndrome, due to receive a stem cell transplant. The chain uses TRBV29-1 and TRBJ2-3; tentatively, D is TRBD2 (7 bases). Sequencing used PBMCs, obtained before TCRalphabeta/CD19-depleted stem cell transplant. The CDR3 spells CSGGGGRSTDTQYF. The CDR3 DNA reads TGCAGCGGAGGGGGGGGACGGTCCACAGATACGCAGTATTTT.